This TCR beta chain was documented in a study of PD-1 blockade in mismatch repair-deficient tumors. Turning to the study itself: Patients had over ten mismatch repair-deficient cancer types and were previously treated and progressing.

Study results and limitations: Rapid post-treatment expansion, then contraction, generally preceding radiologic response, marked tumor-resident clones.

CDR1 and CDR2 (germline): MNHNY, SVGAGI (reference sequence). The V end was cut by 7 bases, the J end by 6 bases, with 21 bases between. The CDR3 is 15 residues long. With respect to this clone: Its antigen remains unidentified.

Libraries were prepared by immunoSEQ multiplex PCR; TCRdb keeps only in-frame clonotypes and omits some of them. The repertoire consists of 70,000 to 90,000 clones, with 70% to 90% occurring once and the leading ten covering less than 6.5%. PCR or immunohistochemistry showed mismatch repair deficiency in every enrolled patient. The TCR-sequenced patients were a few responders to pembrolizumab. The receptor was isolated from an adult with mismatch repair-deficient cancer. Sequencing was performed on peripheral blood, taken 44 weeks after starting pembrolizumab. This chain joins TRBV6-6 and TRBJ2-5, with unresolved D. CDR3 nucleotide sequence: TGTGCCAGCACCCCCTCCGGGCCGATTTCGAAGACCCAGTACTTC. Protein product: CASTPSGPISKTQYF.